The clone carrying this TCR beta chain was counted a few times. Its matching antigen is unknown. V dropped 0 bases and J dropped 3 bases, with 12 bases sitting between them. The CDR3 runs 15 residues. Germline CDR1 SGHKS, CDR2 YYEKEE (reference sequence). As handled by the study authors: After removing out-of-frame reads, approximately 2.2 million distinct TCRbeta sequences remained. The assay was immunoSEQ multiplex PCR, and TCRdb's table has in-frame clones only and misses some. V and J calls and clone size are as listed in that table; D and trimming were resolved from the DNA. Of 25,000 to 35,000 clones listed, around 74% are singletons. This entry comes from a study of memory CD4+ T cells and cytomegalovirus serostatus. Study-level information: This sample comes from healthy Belgian adults, several CMV seropositive, 24 seronegative.

Points from the study as a whole: Suggested: most of the CMV-linked TCR signature lies in CD4+ memory cells.

The sort gate was single viable CD3+CD4+CD8-CD45RO+ cells for memory CD4+ T cells. The sequencing sample was made of memory CD4+ T cells from blood. The chain links TRBV5-5 to TRBJ1-2; D ambiguous. This receptor was obtained from an adult in good health and CMV-seronegative. Some clones in this sample may be carry-over from other donors' samples. CDR3 sequence: CASSLDGEQYYGYTF. CDR3 in DNA: TGTGCCAGCAGCTTGGACGGGGAACAGTACTATGGCTACACCTTC.